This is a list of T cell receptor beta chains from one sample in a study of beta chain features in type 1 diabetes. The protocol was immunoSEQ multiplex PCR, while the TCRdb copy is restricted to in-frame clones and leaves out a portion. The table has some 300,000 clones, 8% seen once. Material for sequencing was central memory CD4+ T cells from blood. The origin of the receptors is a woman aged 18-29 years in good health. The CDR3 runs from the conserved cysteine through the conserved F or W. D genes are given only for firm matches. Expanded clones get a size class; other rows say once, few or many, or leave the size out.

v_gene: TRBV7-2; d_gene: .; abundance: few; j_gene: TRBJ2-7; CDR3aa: CASSPRGPYEQYF; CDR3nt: TGTGCCAGCAGCCCCCGCGGCCCCTACGAGCAGTACTTC
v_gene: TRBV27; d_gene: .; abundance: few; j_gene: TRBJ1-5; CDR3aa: CASSLGHLNQPQHF; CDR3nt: TGTGCCAGCAGTTTGGGCCACCTAAATCAGCCCCAGCATTTT
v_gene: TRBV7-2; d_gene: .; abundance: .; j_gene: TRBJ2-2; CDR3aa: CASSSKLGQNTGELFF; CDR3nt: TGTGCCAGCAGCTCAAAGCTGGGACAGAACACCGGGGAGCTGTTTTTT
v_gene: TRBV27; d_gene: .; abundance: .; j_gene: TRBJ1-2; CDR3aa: CASSAQGSYGYTF; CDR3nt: TGTGCCAGCAGCGCCCAGGGAAGCTATGGCTACACCTTC
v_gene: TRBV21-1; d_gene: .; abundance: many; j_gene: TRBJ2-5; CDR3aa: CASSSRLAGMFDYGPAETQYF; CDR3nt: TGTGCCAGCAGCAGCCGACTAGCGGGGATGTTTGATTATGGGCCAGCGGAGACCCAGTACTTC
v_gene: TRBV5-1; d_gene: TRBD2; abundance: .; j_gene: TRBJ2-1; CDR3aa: CASKGTSGRWYEQFF; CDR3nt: TGCGCCAGCAAGGGGACTAGCGGGAGGTGGTATGAGCAGTTCTTC
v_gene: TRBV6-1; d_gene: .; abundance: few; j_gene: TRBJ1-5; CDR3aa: CASSKQGRDQPQHF; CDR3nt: TGTGCCAGCAGCAAACAGGGTAGGGATCAGCCCCAGCATTTT
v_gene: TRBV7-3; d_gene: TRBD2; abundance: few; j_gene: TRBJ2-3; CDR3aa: CASSPSGSTDTQYF; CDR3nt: TGTGCCAGCAGCCCTAGCGGGAGCACAGATACGCAGTATTTT
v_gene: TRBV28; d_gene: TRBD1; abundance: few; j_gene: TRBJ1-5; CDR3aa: CASSRSQGMSQPQHF; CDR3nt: TGTGCCAGCAGTCGTTCACAGGGGATGTCTCAGCCCCAGCATTTT
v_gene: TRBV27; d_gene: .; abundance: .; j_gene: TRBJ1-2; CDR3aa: CASSPTRRYGANYGYTF; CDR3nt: TGTGCCAGCAGTCCCACCCGCAGGTATGGGGCTAACTATGGCTACACCTTC
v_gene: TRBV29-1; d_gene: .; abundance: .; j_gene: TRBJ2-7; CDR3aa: CSVMLADSSYEQYF; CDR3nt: TGCAGCGTGATGCTAGCGGACAGTTCCTACGAGCAGTACTTC
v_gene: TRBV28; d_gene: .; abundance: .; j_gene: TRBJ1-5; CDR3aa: CATRGRLHQPQHF; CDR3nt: TGTGCCACCCGGGGACGGTTGCATCAGCCCCAGCATTTT
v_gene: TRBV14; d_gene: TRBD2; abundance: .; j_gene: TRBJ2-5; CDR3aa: CASSLGGSQETQYF; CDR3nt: TGTGCCAGCAGCTTGGGGGGGTCCCAAGAGACCCAGTACTTC
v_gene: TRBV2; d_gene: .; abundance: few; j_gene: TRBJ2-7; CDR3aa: CASRRDGSYYEQYF; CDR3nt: TGTGCCAGCAGGAGGGACGGATCCTACTACGAGCAGTACTTC
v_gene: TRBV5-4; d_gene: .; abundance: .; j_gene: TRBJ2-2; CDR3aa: CASSSQGWDTGELFF; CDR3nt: TGTGCCAGCAGCTCACAGGGATGGGACACCGGGGAGCTGTTTTTT
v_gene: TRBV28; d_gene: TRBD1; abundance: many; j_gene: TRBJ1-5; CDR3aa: CASSLGQGHQPQHF; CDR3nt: TGTGCCAGCAGTTTGGGACAGGGCCATCAGCCCCAGCATTTT
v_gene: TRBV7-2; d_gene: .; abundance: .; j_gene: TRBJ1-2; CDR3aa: CASSSPDWANYGYTF; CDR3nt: TGTGCCAGCAGCTCTCCCGACTGGGCCAACTATGGCTACACCTTC
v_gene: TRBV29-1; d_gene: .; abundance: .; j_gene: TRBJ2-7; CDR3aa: CSVEDNGKKYEQCF; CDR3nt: TGCAGCGTTGAAGATAATGGGAAGAAATACGAGCAGTGCTTC
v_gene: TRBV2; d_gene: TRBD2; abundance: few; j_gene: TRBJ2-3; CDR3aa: CATRLAGDADTQYF; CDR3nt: TGTGCCACTAGACTAGCGGGAGACGCAGATACGCAGTATTTT
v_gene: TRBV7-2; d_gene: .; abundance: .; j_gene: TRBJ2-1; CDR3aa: CASSLARGESEQFF; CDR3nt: TGTGCCAGCAGCTTAGCGAGGGGGGAAAGTGAGCAGTTCTTC
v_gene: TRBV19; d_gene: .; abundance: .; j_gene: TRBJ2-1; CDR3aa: CASSSTGISSNEQFF; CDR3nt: TGTGCCAGTAGTTCAACTGGGATTAGTAGCAATGAGCAGTTCTTC
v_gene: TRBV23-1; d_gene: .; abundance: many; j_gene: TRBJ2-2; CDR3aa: CASSLMTGWANTGELFF; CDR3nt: TGCGCCAGCAGTCTCATGACAGGATGGGCGAACACCGGGGAGCTGTTTTTT
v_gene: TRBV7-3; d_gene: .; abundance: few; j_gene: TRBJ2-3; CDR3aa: CASSLYGSGTDTQYF; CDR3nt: TGTGCCAGCAGCTTATACGGGAGTGGCACAGATACGCAGTATTTT
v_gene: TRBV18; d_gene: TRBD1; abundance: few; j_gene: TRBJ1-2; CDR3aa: CASSRESTGGASGYTF; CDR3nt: TGTGCCAGCTCACGGGAATCCACAGGGGGCGCTTCTGGCTACACCTTC
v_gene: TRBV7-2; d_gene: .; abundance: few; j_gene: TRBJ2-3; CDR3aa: CASSLYQEADTQYF; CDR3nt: TGTGCCAGCAGCTTATATCAGGAAGCAGATACGCAGTATTTT
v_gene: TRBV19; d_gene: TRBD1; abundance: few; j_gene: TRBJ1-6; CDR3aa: CASSGTGGRTLHF; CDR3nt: TGTGCCAGTAGTGGTACAGGGGGAAGGACCCTCCACTTT
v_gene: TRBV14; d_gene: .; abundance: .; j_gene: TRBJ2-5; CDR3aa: CASSQGRREREYF; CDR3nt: TGTGCCAGCAGCCAAGGAAGAAGGGAGAGAGAATACTTC
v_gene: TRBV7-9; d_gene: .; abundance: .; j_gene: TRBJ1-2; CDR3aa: CASSGKGNNYGYTF; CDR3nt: TGTGCCAGCAGCGGCAAAGGAAATAACTATGGCTACACCTTC
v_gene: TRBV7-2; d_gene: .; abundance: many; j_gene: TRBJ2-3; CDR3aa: CASSFTGGGSDTQYF; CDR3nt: TGTGCCAGCAGCTTTACAGGAGGAGGTTCAGATACGCAGTATTTT
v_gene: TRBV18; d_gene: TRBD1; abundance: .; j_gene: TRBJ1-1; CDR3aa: CASSPLDRGDGAFF; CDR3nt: TGTGCCAGCTCACCGTTGGACAGGGGGGACGGAGCTTTCTTT
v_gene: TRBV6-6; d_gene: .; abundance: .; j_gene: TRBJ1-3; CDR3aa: CASTAPGDSNTIYF; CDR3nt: TGTGCCAGCACCGCACCGGGGGATAGTAACACCATATATTTT
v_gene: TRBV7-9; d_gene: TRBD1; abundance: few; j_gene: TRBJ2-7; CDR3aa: CASRQTGTGGYEQYF; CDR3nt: TGTGCCAGCAGGCAAACCGGGACAGGGGGCTACGAGCAGTACTTC
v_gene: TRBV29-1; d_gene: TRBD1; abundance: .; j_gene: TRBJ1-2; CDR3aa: CSEGGNYGYTF; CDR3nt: TGCAGCGAAGGGGGCAACTATGGCTACACCTTC
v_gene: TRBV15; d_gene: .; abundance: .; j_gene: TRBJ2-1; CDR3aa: CATRGAGSYNEQFF; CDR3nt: TGTGCCACCAGGGGAGCGGGCTCCTACAATGAGCAGTTCTTC
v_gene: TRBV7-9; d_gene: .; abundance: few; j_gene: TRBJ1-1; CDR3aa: CASSQDGVNTEAFF; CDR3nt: TGCGCCAGCAGCCAAGATGGCGTGAACACTGAAGCTTTCTTT
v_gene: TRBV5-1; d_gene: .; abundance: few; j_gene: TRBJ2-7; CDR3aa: CASSLIGRSYEQYF; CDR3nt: TGCGCCAGCAGCTTGATTGGACGCTCCTACGAGCAGTACTTC
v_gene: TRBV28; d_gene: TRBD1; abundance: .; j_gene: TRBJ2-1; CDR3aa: CASSSGTGGYNEQFF; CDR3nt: TGTGCCAGCAGTTCAGGGACAGGGGGCTACAATGAGCAGTTCTTC
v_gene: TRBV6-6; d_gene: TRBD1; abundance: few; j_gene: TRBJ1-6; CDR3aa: CASSSPGQGSTTLHF; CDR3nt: TGTGCCAGCAGCTCCCCAGGACAGGGGTCCACCACCCTCCACTTT
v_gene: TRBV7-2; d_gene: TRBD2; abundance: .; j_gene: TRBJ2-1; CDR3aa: CASSHALAGGDNEQFF; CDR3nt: TGTGCCAGCAGCCACGCGCTGGCGGGGGGTGACAATGAGCAGTTCTTC
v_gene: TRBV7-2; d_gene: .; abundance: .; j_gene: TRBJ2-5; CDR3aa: CASSFQVGSGETQYF; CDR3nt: TGTGCCAGCAGCTTCCAAGTGGGGTCTGGAGAGACCCAGTACTTC
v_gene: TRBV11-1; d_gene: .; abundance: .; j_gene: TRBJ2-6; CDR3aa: CASSFNPASGANVLTF; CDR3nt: TGTGCCAGCAGCTTCAACCCGGCCTCTGGGGCCAACGTCCTGACTTTC
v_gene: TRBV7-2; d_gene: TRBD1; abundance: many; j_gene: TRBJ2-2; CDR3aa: CATWKDRANTGELFF; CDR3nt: TGTGCCACTTGGAAAGACAGGGCGAACACCGGGGAGCTGTTTTTT
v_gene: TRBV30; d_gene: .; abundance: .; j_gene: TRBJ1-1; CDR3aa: CAFNRDWYTEAFF; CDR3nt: TGTGCCTTTAACAGGGATTGGTACACTGAAGCTTTCTTT
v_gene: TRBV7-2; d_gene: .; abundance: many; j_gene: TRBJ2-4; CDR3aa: CASSPRALAKNIQYF; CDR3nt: TGTGCCAGCAGCCCCCGGGCCTTAGCCAAAAACATTCAGTACTTC
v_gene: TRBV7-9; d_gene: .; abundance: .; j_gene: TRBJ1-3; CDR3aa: CASRGIGASGNTIYF; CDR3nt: TGTGCCAGCAGGGGAATTGGGGCCTCTGGAAACACCATATATTTT
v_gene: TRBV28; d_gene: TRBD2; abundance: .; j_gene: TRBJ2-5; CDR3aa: CASSLLPAGDQTQYF; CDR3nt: TGTGCCAGCAGTTTATTACCGGCGGGGGATCAAACCCAGTACTTC
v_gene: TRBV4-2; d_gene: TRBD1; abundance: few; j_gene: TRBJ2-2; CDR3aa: CASGTPTGGSGELFF; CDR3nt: TGTGCCAGCGGTACACCGACAGGGGGCTCCGGGGAGCTGTTTTTT
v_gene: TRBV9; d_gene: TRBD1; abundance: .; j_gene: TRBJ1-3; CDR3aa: CASSTRQGVSGNTIYF; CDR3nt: TGTGCCAGCAGCACCCGGCAGGGGGTGTCTGGAAACACCATATATTTT
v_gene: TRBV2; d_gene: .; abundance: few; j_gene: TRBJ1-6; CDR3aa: CASSSPKYRSPLHF; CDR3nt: TGTGCCAGCAGTTCCCCGAAGTATAGGTCACCCCTCCACTTT
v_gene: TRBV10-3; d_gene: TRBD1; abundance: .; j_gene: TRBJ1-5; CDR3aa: CAISAGGQPQHF; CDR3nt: TGTGCCATCAGTGCAGGGGGTCAGCCCCAGCATTTT
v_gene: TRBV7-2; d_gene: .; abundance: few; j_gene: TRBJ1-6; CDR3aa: CASSLAPESPLHF; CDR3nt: TGTGCCAGCAGCTTAGCCCCAGAATCACCCCTCCACTTT
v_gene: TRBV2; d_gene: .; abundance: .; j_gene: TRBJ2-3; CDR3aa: CASSEGPDTQYF; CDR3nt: TGTGCCAGCAGTGAAGGACCAGATACGCAGTATTTT
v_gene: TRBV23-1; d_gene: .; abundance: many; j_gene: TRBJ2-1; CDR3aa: CASSPSGRRSYNEQFF; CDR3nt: TGCGCCAGCAGTCCCAGCGGCAGGCGTTCCTACAATGAGCAGTTCTTC